This passage covers 26 T cell receptor beta chains from one sample sequenced in a study of T cell repertoires in ileal Crohn's disease. Method: immunoSEQ multiplex PCR; TCRdb's copy keeps in-frame clones and lacks some. The table has 6,000 to 7,500 clones, more than 65% seen once. Sequencing was carried out using ileal tissue. The receptor source for this set is an adult with Crohn's disease.

The chain uses TRBV2 and TRBJ2-5, with unresolved D. Germline V gives CDR1 SNHLY, CDR2 FYNNEI. Deletions cut 7 bases from V and 5 bases from J, with 11 bases between. This CDR3 contains 12 residues. The CDR3 DNA sequence: TGTGCCAGCACCTACTCTAAGGAGACCCAGTACTTC. It translates to CASTYSKETQYF.

Written as DNA, the CDR3 is TGCGCCAGCAGCCAAGACCCGGGAGGGCCCGGGGAGCAGTACTTC. It codes for CASSQDPGGPGEQYF. This chain joins TRBV4-1 and TRBJ2-7; 8 nucleotides line up with TRBD2. The germline V gene encodes CDR1 MGHRA and CDR2 YSYEKL. V dropped 0 bases and J dropped 7; count of bases not matched to a gene: 8. This CDR3 spans 15 amino acids.

The chain is built from TRBV27 and TRBJ1-3; no clear D. This CDR3 spans 15 amino acids. The V and J ends lost 6 bases and 8 bases respectively, with 20 bases between them. Germline V gene data show CDR1 as MNHEY and CDR2 as SMNVEV (reference sequence). CDR3 coding DNA: TGTGCCAGCAGCCCGTCGTCCACAGTAGGCCACACCATATATTTT. The encoded protein is CASSPSSTVGHTIYF.

This clone came up a few times. V usage is TRBV19 and J usage is TRBJ2-7, with D tentatively TRBD1 (6 bases). The CDR3 spans 13 residues. Looked up from germline, CDR1 is LNHDA and CDR2 is SQIVND (reference sequence). With 3 bases removed from V and 3 bases from J, the gap between germline ends came to 9 bases. CDR3 nucleotide sequence: TGTGCCAGTAGTATCTACAGGGACTACGAGCAGTACTTC. Protein product: CASSIYRDYEQYF.

This clone has more than one count but fewer than ten. The chain combines TRBV7-9 with TRBJ2-7; no clear D. The germline V and J ends were trimmed by 4 bases and 2 bases, with 15 bases remaining between them. CDR1 is SEHNR and CDR2 is FQNEAQ in the germline V gene (reference sequence). This CDR3 has 15 amino acids. The CDR3 nucleotides are TGTGCCAGCAGCTCCCTCCCCGAGGTTCCCTACGAGCAGTACTTC. This codes for CASSSLPEVPYEQYF.

This clone was counted a single time. The rearrangement joins TRBV6-1 to TRBJ2-7; TRBD2 agrees at 12 bases. Germline V lookup: CDR1 MNHNS, CDR2 SASEGT. The CDR3 sequence is 15 residues long. Trimming removed 6 bases from V and 3 bases from J; junction bases left unmatched: 6. CDR3 sequence: CASRDGTSGFYEQYF. Here the CDR3 DNA reads TGTGCCAGCAGAGACGGGACTAGCGGGTTCTACGAGCAGTACTTC.

The chain carries TRBV7-9 and TRBJ1-5; TRBD1 aligns across 10 bases. The V and J ends lost 4 bases and 5 bases, in that order; junction bases with no gene match: 8. Germline V gene data show CDR1 as SEHNR and CDR2 as FQNEAQ (reference sequence). The CDR3 length is 16 residues. The CDR3 is CASSSRDRGFHQPQHF. Here the CDR3 DNA reads TGTGCCAGCAGCTCCCGGGACAGGGGATTCCATCAGCCCCAGCATTTT.

With regard to this clone: Other DNA sequences within the sample encode an identical CDR3. The rearrangement links TRBV18 to TRBJ2-7; 7 positions match TRBD2. CDR1 is KGHSH and CDR2 is LQKENI in the germline V gene. CDR3 size: 14 residues. J gave up 3 bases and V 0 bases, and 2 bases lay outside the gene matches. The CDR3 bases are TGTGCCAGCTCACCACCGGGAGGGGTCTACGAGCAGTACTTC. It specifies CASSPPGGVYEQYF.

The genes are TRBV7-3 and TRBJ2-2; TRBD1 is a possible D gene (6 bases). This CDR3 contains 20 residues. The ends were cut back, 1 base at V and 2 bases at J, with 23 bases in the middle. CDR1 is SGHTA and CDR2 is FQGTGA in the germline V gene. CDR3 nucleotide sequence: TGTGCCAGCAGCTTAAGATCCTGGGCCGGGCAGGGGTCTAACACCGGGGAGCTGTTTTTT. Translation: CASSLRSWAGQGSNTGELFF.

This chain uses TRBV9 with TRBJ1-4; no clear D gene. In germline, CDR1 is SGDLS, CDR2 YYNGEE. The CDR3 is 14 amino acids. Deletions cut 3 bases from V and 8 bases from J, with 14 bases between. CDR3 nucleotide sequence: TGTGCCAGCAGCGGAGGACTATCCTTCGAAAAACTGTTTTTT. As protein: CASSGGLSFEKLFF.

The chain links TRBV30 to TRBJ2-7; the D is unclear. The germline V gene encodes CDR1 GTSNPN and CDR2 SVGIG (reference sequence). CDR3 length: 12 amino acids. V was clipped by 3 bases and J by 4 bases, with 10 bases between them. The CDR3 loop is CAWSLGGYEQYF. CDR3 coding DNA: TGTGCCTGGAGCCTCGGCGGTTACGAGCAGTACTTC.

In this sample, this clone turned up once. V usage is TRBV11-2 and J usage is TRBJ1-2; no firm D call. CDR3 size: 18 residues. V lost 2 bases and J 1 base, leaving 20 bases between the germline ends. CDR1 SGHAT and CDR2 FQNNGV come from the germline V gene. CDR3 region: CASSLSKEGRHRNYGYTF. In DNA form, the CDR3 reads TGTGCCAGCAGCTTAAGTAAGGAGGGCAGGCACCGTAACTATGGCTACACCTTC.

The CDR3 DNA follows: TGTGCCAGCAGCTTAGCGTCGGGAAGGGCTGAAGCTTTCTTT. Translated, it gives CASSLASGRAEAFF. The chain employs TRBV7-9 and TRBJ1-1, with D unclear. The germline V gene encodes CDR1 SEHNR and CDR2 FQNEAQ (reference sequence). V was cut by 0 bases and J by 6 bases, with 11 bases left in between. The CDR3 contains 14 residues.

This clone was detected once. The chain couples TRBV6-1 to TRBJ1-6; 7 bases align to TRBD1. Germline assignment: CDR1 MNHNS and CDR2 SASEGT. With V trimmed by 7 bases and J by 8 bases, 11 bases remained unmatched. The CDR3 contains 15 residues. The CDR3 region is CASKLQGYPDSPLHF. CDR3 sequence (DNA): TGTGCCAGCAAACTACAGGGGTATCCTGATTCACCCCTCCACTTT.

The V gene is TRBV29-1, the J gene TRBJ2-5; TRBD1 matches at 8 bases. Per the germline V gene, CDR1 is SQVTM and CDR2 is ANQGSEA. CDR3 length: 14 amino acids. V was clipped by 5 bases and J by 4 bases; unmatched bases: 9. CDR3 protein: CSVKTGALGETQYF. CDR3 coding DNA: TGCAGCGTTAAGACAGGGGCTTTAGGAGAGACCCAGTACTTC.

Only a few counts were recorded for this clone. The chain employs TRBV6-6 and TRBJ2-1; 10 bases match TRBD2. V shed 2 bases and J 3 bases; nucleotides not matched to a gene: 4. The CDR3 is 16 residues long. CDR1 and CDR2 (germline): MNHNY, SVGAGI (reference sequence). The CDR3 spells CASSYEASGSYNEQFF. The CDR3, as DNA: TGTGCCAGCAGTTACGAGGCTAGCGGGAGCTACAATGAGCAGTTCTTC.

This rearrangement joins TRBV5-1 to TRBJ1-1, with 8 bases aligning to TRBD1. Germline CDR1 SGHRS, CDR2 YFSETQ. The CDR3 is 14 amino acids. V was pared by 4 bases and J by 1 base, with 3 bases of the junction left unmatched. The DNA for the CDR3 is TGCGCCAGCAGCCTGGGGACAGGGAACACTGAAGCTTTCTTT. This gives the protein CASSLGTGNTEAFF. The variable domain in full, with the rest retrieved from reference TRBV5-1 and TRBJ1-1, is KAGVTQTPRYLIKTRGQQVTLSCSPISGHRSVSWYQQTPGQGLQFLFEYFSETQRNKGNFPGRFSGRQFSNSRSEMNVSTLELGDSALYLCASSLGTGNTEAFFGQGTRLTVV.

This clone was picked up one time. The genes are TRBV29-1 and TRBJ2-5, with D possibly being TRBD1 (5 bases). CDR3 size: 13 residues. The V end was cut by 6 bases, the J end by 3 bases, with 14 bases between. Per the germline V gene, CDR1 is SQVTM and CDR2 is ANQGSEA. In DNA form, the CDR3 reads TGCAGCGTGGGGAAGGGGCAGAAAGAGACCCAGTACTTC. Protein sequence: CSVGKGQKETQYF.

Within the sample, this clone is large (0.1 to 1%). The chain couples TRBV6-6 to TRBJ2-1; 10 bases map to TRBD1. The V segment lost 5 bases and the J segment 4 bases; nucleotides outside the gene matches: 5. The CDR3 runs 15 residues. Germline CDR1 is MNHNY and CDR2 is SVGAGI (reference sequence). As DNA, the CDR3 is TGTGCCAGCAGTCAGCCGGGACAGGGGTACAATGAGCAGTTCTTC. This codes for CASSQPGQGYNEQFF.

The chain uses TRBV6-5 and TRBJ2-3; TRBD1 might be the D (6 bases). The CDR3 consists of 15 residues. Trimming shortened V by 6 bases and J by 4 bases, and 17 bases separated the two germline ends. Germline V lookup: CDR1 MNHEY, CDR2 SVGAGI. The CDR3 region has the DNA TGTGCCAGCAGACCTGGACAGCTGACAGCAGATACGCAGTATTTT. Translated: CASRPGQLTADTQYF.

The V call is TRBV29-1, the J call TRBJ1-2, with unresolved D. The V gene's germline CDR1 is SQVTM and CDR2 ANQGSEA. The CDR3 spans 13 residues. V lost 3 bases and J lost 8, with 16 bases in between. The CDR3 reads CSVDTPETGGYTF. The CDR3 DNA follows: TGCAGCGTTGACACTCCCGAAACGGGGGGCTACACCTTC. The variable domain in full, completed from reference TRBV29-1 and TRBJ1-2, reads SAVISQKPSRDICQRGTSLTIQCQVDSQVTMMFWYRQQPGQSLTLIATANQGSEATYESGFVIDKFPISRPNLTFSTLTVSNMSPEDSSIYLCSVDTPETGGYTFGSGTRLTVV.

The CDR3 reads CASRSPMGDRAETQYF. The CDR3 DNA reads as TGTGCCAGCAGATCCCCCATGGGCGACAGGGCAGAGACCCAGTACTTC. This chain links TRBV25-1 with TRBJ2-5; 7 nucleotides line up with TRBD1. The V gene's germline CDR1 is MGHDK and CDR2 SYGVNS. V was pared by 6 bases and J by 4 bases, with 14 bases of the junction left unmatched. CDR3 size: 16 residues.

This sequence joins TRBV29-1 and TRBJ2-7, with 8 bases identical to TRBD2. Germline CDR1 and CDR2: SQVTM and ANQGSEA. The CDR3 has 14 residues. J gave up 1 base and V 6 bases, and 8 bases lay outside the gene matches. CDR3 nucleotides: TGCAGCGTAGATGGACTAGCAGAATCCTACGAGCAGTACTTC. Translating gives CSVDGLAESYEQYF.

The chain is built from TRBV19 and TRBJ1-1; the D gene is possibly TRBD1 (6 bases). The V and J ends lost 2 bases and 6 bases respectively, with 16 bases between them. There are 15 residues in the CDR3. Germline-derived CDR1 and CDR2 are LNHDA and SQIVND (reference sequence). The CDR3 region has the DNA TGTGCCAGTAGTATATGGCAGGGGAAGGTGGCTGAAGCTTTCTTT. This translates into CASSIWQGKVAEAFF.

CDR3 sequence reads: CASSPDRANEQYF. DNA of the CDR3: TGTGCCAGCAGCCCGGACAGGGCGAACGAGCAGTACTTC. The chain has TRBV7-3 and TRBJ2-7; 8 bases line up with TRBD1. J lost 5 bases, V lost 5 bases, and 5 bases had no gene match. CDR3 length: 13 residues. CDR1 and CDR2 from the germline V gene are SGHTA and FQGTGA.

This clone was detected once. J is TRBJ2-7 and V is TRBV5-5, with 7 bases fitting TRBD1. V lost 2 bases, J lost 2 bases, and 10 bases stayed unmatched. This CDR3 has 16 residues. CDR1 and CDR2 from the germline V gene are SGHKS and YYEKEE (reference sequence). The CDR3 sequence: CASSFSVTGPTYEQYF. In DNA, the CDR3 is TGTGCCAGCAGCTTTTCCGTGACAGGGCCAACCTACGAGCAGTACTTC.